This entry concerns a single TCR beta chain. What it recognizes is unknown. This sample stems from a study of cytotoxic CD8 clonotypes in ibrutinib-treated CLL. Regarding the study as a whole: The times at which samples were taken varied between sustained-remission and progressing patients. Contraction or stability on treatment characterized the public clonotypes, which were uncommon.

Trimming stripped 10 bases from V and 2 bases from J, with 15 bases between. This CDR3 comprises 13 residues. The V gene's germline CDR1 is MNHEY and CDR2 SMNVEV (reference sequence). Data came from immunoSEQ multiplex PCR; TCRdb stores just in-frame clones and leaves some out. The table records around 140,000 clones, around 77% of them present only once. The gene calls are TRBV27 and TRBJ2-7; D ambiguous. The starting material was PBMCs, obtained after 12 months of ibrutinib treatment. This TCR was sampled from a human donor with chronic lymphocytic leukemia. The CDR3 sequence is CATGRGLTYEQYF. For the CDR3, the DNA is TGTGCCACCGGACGAGGCCTAACCTACGAGCAGTACTTC.